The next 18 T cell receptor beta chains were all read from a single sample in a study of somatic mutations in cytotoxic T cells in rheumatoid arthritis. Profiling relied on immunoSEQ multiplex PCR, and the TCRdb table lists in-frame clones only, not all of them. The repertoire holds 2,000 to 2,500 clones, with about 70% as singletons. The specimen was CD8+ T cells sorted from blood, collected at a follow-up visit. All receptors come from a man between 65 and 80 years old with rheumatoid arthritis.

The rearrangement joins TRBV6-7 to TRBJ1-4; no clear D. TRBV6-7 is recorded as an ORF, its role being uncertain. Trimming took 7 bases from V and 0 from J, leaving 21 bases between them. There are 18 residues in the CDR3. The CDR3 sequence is CASTMIPGLNATNEKLFF. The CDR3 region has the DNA TGTGCCAGCACCATGATTCCGGGCCTAAATGCAACTAATGAAAAACTGTTTTTT.

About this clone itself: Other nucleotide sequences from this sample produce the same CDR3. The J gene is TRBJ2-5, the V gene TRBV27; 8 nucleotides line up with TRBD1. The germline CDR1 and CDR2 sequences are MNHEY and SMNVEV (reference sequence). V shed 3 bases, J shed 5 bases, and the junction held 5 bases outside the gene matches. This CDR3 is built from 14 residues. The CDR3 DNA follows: TGTGCCAGCAGTTTCCGGACAGGGCGGGAGACCCAGTACTTC. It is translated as CASSFRTGRETQYF.

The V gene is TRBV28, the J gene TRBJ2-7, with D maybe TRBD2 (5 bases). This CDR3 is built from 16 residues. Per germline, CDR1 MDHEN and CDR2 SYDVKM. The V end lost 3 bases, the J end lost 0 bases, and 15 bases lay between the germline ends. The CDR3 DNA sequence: TGTGCCAGCAGTTTCATGCGGGCCCTGGGCTCCTACGAGCAGTACTTC. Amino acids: CASSFMRALGSYEQYF.

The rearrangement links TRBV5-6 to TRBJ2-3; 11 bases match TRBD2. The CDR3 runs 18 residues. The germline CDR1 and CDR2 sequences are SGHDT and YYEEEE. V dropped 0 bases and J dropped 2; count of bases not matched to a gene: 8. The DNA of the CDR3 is TGTGCCAGCAGCTTGGGTAGCGGGGGGGAACCATTCACAGATACGCAGTATTTT. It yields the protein CASSLGSGGEPFTDTQYF.

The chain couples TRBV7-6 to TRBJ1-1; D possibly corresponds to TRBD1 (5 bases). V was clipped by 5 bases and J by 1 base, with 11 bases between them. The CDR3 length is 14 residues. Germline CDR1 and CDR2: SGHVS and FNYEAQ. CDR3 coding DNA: TGTGCCAGCAGCGCCGGGACTGCGAACACTGAAGCTTTCTTT. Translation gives CASSAGTANTEAFF.

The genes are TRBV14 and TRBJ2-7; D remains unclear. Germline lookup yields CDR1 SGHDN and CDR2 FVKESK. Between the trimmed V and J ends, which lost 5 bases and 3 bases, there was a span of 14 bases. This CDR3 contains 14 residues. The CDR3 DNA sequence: TGTGCCAGCAGCTCACGAGGCAGTAGCTACGAGCAGTACTTC. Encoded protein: CASSSRGSSYEQYF.

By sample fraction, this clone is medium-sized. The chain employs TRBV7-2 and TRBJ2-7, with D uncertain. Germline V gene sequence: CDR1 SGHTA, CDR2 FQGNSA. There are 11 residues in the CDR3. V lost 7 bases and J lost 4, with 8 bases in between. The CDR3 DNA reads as TGTGCCAGCACCTCTTCTTACGAGCAGTACTTC. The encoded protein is CASTSSYEQYF.

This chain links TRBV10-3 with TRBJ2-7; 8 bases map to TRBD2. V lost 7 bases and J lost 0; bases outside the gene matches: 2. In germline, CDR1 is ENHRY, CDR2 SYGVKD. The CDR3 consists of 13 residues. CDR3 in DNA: TGTGCCATCAAAGCGGGGGACTCCTACGAGCAGTACTTC. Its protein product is CAIKAGDSYEQYF.

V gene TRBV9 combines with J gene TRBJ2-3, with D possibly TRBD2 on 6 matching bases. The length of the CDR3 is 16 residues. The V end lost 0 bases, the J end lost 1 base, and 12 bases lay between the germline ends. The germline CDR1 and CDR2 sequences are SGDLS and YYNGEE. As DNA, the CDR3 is TGTGCCAGCAGCGTAGAAACTAGCTCGGGCACAGATACGCAGTATTTT. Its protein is CASSVETSSGTDTQYF.

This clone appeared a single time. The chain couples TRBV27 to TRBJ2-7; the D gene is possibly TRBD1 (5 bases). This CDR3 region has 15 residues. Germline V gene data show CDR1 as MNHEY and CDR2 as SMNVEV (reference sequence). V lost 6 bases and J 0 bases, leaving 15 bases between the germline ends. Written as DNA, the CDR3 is TGTGCCAGCAGGCGATTTCTAGGGGCCTCCTACGAGCAGTACTTC. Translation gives CASRRFLGASYEQYF.

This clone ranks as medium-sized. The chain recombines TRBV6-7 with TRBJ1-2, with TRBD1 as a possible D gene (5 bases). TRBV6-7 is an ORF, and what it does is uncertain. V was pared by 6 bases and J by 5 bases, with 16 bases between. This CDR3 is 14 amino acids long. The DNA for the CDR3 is TGTGCCAGCAGCCCAGGCCCGGGACCATATGGCTACACCTTC. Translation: CASSPGPGPYGYTF.

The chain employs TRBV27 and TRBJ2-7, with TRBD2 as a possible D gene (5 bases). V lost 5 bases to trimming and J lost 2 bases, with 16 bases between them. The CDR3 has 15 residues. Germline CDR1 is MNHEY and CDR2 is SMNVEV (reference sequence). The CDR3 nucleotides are TGTGCCAGCAGTCCCCAACCGGGGTCGACCTACGAGCAGTACTTC. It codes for CASSPQPGSTYEQYF.

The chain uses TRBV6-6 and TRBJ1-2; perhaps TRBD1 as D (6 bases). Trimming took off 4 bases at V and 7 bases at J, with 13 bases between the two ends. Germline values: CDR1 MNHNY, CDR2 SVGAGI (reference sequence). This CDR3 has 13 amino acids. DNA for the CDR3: TGTGCCAGCAGTTCGCGGGGGGCGGGTGGCTACACCTTC. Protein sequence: CASSSRGAGGYTF.

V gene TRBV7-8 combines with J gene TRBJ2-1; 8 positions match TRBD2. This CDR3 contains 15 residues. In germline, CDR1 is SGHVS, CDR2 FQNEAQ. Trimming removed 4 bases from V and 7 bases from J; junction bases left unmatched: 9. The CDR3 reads CASSSGGGGINEQFF. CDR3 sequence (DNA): TGTGCCAGCAGCTCCGGGGGGGGCGGGATTAATGAGCAGTTCTTC.

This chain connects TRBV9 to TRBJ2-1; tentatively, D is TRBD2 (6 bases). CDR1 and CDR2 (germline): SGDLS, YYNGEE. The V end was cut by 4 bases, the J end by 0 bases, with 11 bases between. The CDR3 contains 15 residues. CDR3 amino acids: CASSLAGSSYNEQFF. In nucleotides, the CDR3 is TGTGCCAGCAGCCTTGCGGGGAGCTCCTACAATGAGCAGTTCTTC.

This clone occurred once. CDR3 nucleotide sequence: TGCGCCAGCAGCTTTTCCGGACAGCCCGGCGGCGGCTACACCTTC. Its translation: CASSFSGQPGGGYTF. The V gene is TRBV5-1, the J gene TRBJ1-2, with D perhaps matching TRBD1 (6 bases). The CDR3 consists of 15 residues. The germline V and J ends were trimmed by 2 bases and 8 bases, with 19 bases remaining between them. Germline CDR1 SGHRS, CDR2 YFSETQ.

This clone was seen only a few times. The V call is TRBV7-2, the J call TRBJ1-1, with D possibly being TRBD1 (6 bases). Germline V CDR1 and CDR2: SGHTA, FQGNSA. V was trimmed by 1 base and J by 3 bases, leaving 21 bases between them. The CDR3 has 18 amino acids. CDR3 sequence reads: CASSLGAGTPNGHTEAFF. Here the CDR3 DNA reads TGTGCCAGCAGCTTAGGGGCCGGGACACCAAATGGGCACACTGAAGCTTTCTTT.

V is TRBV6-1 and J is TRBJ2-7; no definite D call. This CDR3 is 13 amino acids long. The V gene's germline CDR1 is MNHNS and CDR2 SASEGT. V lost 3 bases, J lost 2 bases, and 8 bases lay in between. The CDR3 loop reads CASSEVNAYEQYF. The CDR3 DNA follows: TGTGCCAGCAGTGAGGTAAACGCCTACGAGCAGTACTTC.